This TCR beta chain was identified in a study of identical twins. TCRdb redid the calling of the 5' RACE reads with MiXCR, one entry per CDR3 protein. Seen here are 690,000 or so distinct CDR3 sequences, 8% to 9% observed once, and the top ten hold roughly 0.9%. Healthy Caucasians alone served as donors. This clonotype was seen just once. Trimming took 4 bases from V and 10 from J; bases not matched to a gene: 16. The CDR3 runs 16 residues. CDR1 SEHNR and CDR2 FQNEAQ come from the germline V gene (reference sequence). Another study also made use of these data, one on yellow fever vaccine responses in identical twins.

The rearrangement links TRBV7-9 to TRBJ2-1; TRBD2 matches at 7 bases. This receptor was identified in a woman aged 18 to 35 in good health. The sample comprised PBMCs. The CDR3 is CASSSRETGPLGEQFF. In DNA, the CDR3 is TGTGCCAGCAGCTCGCGGGAGACGGGTCCCCTCGGGGAGCAGTTCTTC.